The 22 T cell receptor beta chains in this list originate from one sample, sequenced in a study of vaccination effects on CD4 cells after COVID-19 (dated by TCRdb to between 2021 and 2023). The receptor library was made with the immunoSEQ multiplex PCR assay. Here the immuneACCESS table is served through TCRdb, limited to in-frame sequences with V and J called. Missing clones are a known gap in these copies; in checked studies unresolved V genes cover under half, and the rest lacks a known reason. This sample comprises tens of thousands of clones, more than 60% of them detected only once. About 2.5% of the sample is held by the ten biggest clonotypes. These receptors have no identified antigens. After less than eleven days of culture, CD4+ T cells were isolated with the EasySep CD4+ T cell isolation kit. Participants received two doses of either the BNT162b2 or the mRNA-1273 mRNA SARS-CoV-2 vaccine.

Sequenced here: CD4+ T cells from PBMCs cultured without peptide, sampled after COVID-19 vaccination. These receptors were taken from a human donor who received a COVID-19 vaccine.

This chain uses TRBV5-3 with TRBJ2-5, with a possible D match to TRBD1 (6 bases). TRBV5-3 is designated an ORF whose function remains uncertain. The CDR3 is 19 amino acids. With 3 bases removed from V and 1 base from J, the gap between germline ends came to 25 bases. CDR3 nucleotides: TGTGCCAGAAGCTCTCGACACCTGGGGGCCGAAGGGGGCCAAGAGACCCAGTACTTC. It translates to CARSSRHLGAEGGQETQYF.

The chain employs TRBV18 and TRBJ1-1; D remains unclear. The CDR3 has 13 residues. V shed 5 bases and J shed 7 bases, with 14 bases lying between them. Germline CDR1 is KGHSH and CDR2 is LQKENI. The CDR3 region is CASSSMGDGEAFF. As DNA, the CDR3 is TGTGCCAGCTCATCCATGGGTGACGGTGAAGCTTTCTTT.

This chain connects TRBV29-1 to TRBJ1-5; D call uncertain. V was pared by 3 bases and J by 0 bases, with 6 bases between. Per germline, CDR1 SQVTM and CDR2 ANQGSEA. The CDR3 has 13 amino acids. The CDR3 sequence is CSVEDGSNQPQHF. As DNA, the CDR3 is TGCAGCGTTGAGGACGGTAGCAATCAGCCCCAGCATTTT. The full variable domain, completed using reference TRBV29-1 and TRBJ1-5, is SAVISQKPSRDICQRGTSLTIQCQVDSQVTMMFWYRQQPGQSLTLIATANQGSEATYESGFVIDKFPISRPNLTFSTLTVSNMSPEDSSIYLCSVEDGSNQPQHFGDGTRLSIL.

In this sample, this clone turned up a few times. This chain joins TRBV18 and TRBJ1-1; unclear D gene. The V and J ends lost 5 bases and 7 bases respectively, with 11 bases between them. The CDR3 spans 12 residues. Germline assignment: CDR1 KGHSH and CDR2 LQKENI. Written as DNA, the CDR3 is TGTGCCAGCTCATTATGGACGGGTGAAGCTTTCTTT. Residues: CASSLWTGEAFF. Full variable domain (rest looked up from reference TRBV18 and TRBJ1-1): NAGVMQNPRHLVRRRGQEARLRCSPMKGHSHVYWYRQLPEEGLKFMVYLQKENIIDESGMPKERFSAEFPKEGPSILRIQQVVRGDSAAYFCASSLWTGEAFFGQGTRLTVV.

V gene TRBV5-1 combines with J gene TRBJ2-1; possibly TRBD1 for D (6 bases). Per the germline V gene, CDR1 is SGHRS and CDR2 is YFSETQ. With 0 bases removed from V and 9 bases from J, the gap between germline ends came to 13 bases. There are 14 residues in the CDR3. The CDR3 spells CASSLGTGQGEQFF. CDR3 nucleotide sequence: TGCGCCAGCAGCTTGGGTACAGGGCAAGGTGAGCAGTTCTTC.

V gene TRBV4-1 combines with J gene TRBJ1-3; unclear D gene. CDR3 length: 16 residues. Germline V gene sequence: CDR1 MGHRA, CDR2 YSYEKL. Trimming left V 0 bases short and J 4 bases short, with 13 bases between. This chain's CDR3 is CASSQDKRGSGNTIYF. DNA for the CDR3: TGCGCCAGCAGCCAAGATAAACGGGGATCCGGAAACACCATATATTTT.

This chain's CDR3 is CASSVDWGAVSYNEQFF. The CDR3 coding sequence is TGTGCCAGCAGCGTAGATTGGGGGGCTGTATCCTACAATGAGCAGTTCTTC. The chain has TRBV9 and TRBJ2-1, with D perhaps matching TRBD1 or TRBD2 (6 bases each). Trimming stripped 0 bases from V and 1 base from J, with 14 bases between. The CDR3 length is 17 residues. Germline CDR1 SGDLS, CDR2 YYNGEE.

The V gene is TRBV28, the J gene TRBJ2-5; D perhaps matches TRBD1 (6 bases). Germline CDR1 is MDHEN and CDR2 is SYDVKM. The CDR3 contains 12 residues. The germline V and J ends were trimmed by 8 bases and 2 bases, with 9 bases remaining between them. This chain's CDR3 is CASRDTQETQYF. In nucleotides, the CDR3 is TGTGCCAGCCGGGACACTCAAGAGACCCAGTACTTC.

This chain connects TRBV20-1 to TRBJ2-7, with D perhaps assigned TRBD1 or TRBD2 (5 bases each). Trimming removed 3 bases at V and 5 bases at J, with 8 bases between. Germline V gene lookup returns CDR1 DFQATT and CDR2 SNEGSKA (reference sequence). The CDR3 totals 11 residues. CDR3 region: CSARWGNEQYV. The CDR3 region has the DNA TGCAGTGCTAGGTGGGGGAACGAGCAGTACGTC.

The genes are TRBV7-9 and TRBJ2-5, with D unclear. Trimming pared 4 bases from V and 5 bases from J, leaving 20 bases between. Germline CDR1 reads SEHNR; CDR2 reads FQNEAQ (reference sequence). CDR3 length: 16 amino acids. In nucleotides, the CDR3 is TGTGCCAGCAGCTCAAAAACTCCGGTGGTCGAGGAGACCCAGTACTTC. It translates to CASSSKTPVVEETQYF. Drawing the rest from reference TRBV7-9 and TRBJ2-5, the complete variable domain is DTGVSQNPRHKITKRGQNVTFRCDPISEHNRLYWYRQTLGQGPEFLTYFQNEAQLEKSRLLSDRFSAERPKGSFSTLEIQRTEQGDSAMYLCASSSKTPVVEETQYFGPGTRLLVL.

The chain uses TRBV19 and TRBJ2-1, with D maybe TRBD1 (6 bases). The CDR3 runs to 17 residues. The V gene's germline CDR1 is LNHDA and CDR2 SQIVND (reference sequence). Trimming pared 1 base from V and 4 bases from J, leaving 17 bases between. The chain's CDR3 is CASSIAAGTTTYNEQFF. Here the CDR3 DNA reads TGTGCCAGTAGTATAGCGGCCGGGACAACCACTTACAATGAGCAGTTCTTC.

This clone appeared a few times. The V call is TRBV5-6, the J call TRBJ2-2, with D maybe TRBD2 (7 bases). CDR3 length: 15 amino acids. Per the germline V gene, CDR1 is SGHDT and CDR2 is YYEEEE. V was clipped by 1 base and J by 4 bases, with 11 bases between them. In DNA, the CDR3 is TGTGCCAGCAGCTTGTACGGGGGGCCCACCGGGGAGCTGTTTTTT. This sequence encodes CASSLYGGPTGELFF.

The chain uses TRBV11-2 and TRBJ2-1, with 8 positions matching TRBD2. V was pared by 5 bases and J by 1 base, with 7 bases of the junction left unmatched. Germline V lookup: CDR1 SGHAT, CDR2 FQNNGV. CDR3 length equals 16 residues. CDR3 residues: CASSTTGTRSYNEQFF. For the CDR3, the DNA is TGTGCCAGCAGCACAACCGGGACTAGATCCTACAATGAGCAGTTCTTC.

This clone has a single count. The chain joins TRBV18 to TRBJ1-4; tentatively, D is TRBD1 (6 bases). This CDR3 contains 14 residues. The V end lost 3 bases, the J end lost 8 bases, and 13 bases lay between the germline ends. CDR1 and CDR2 (germline): KGHSH, LQKENI. CDR3 in amino acids: CASSPSRGVEKLFF. CDR3 DNA sequence: TGTGCCAGCTCACCTTCGAGGGGGGTGGAAAAACTGTTTTTT.

The V and J genes are TRBV10-3 and TRBJ2-3, with D maybe TRBD1 (5 bases). CDR3 length: 14 amino acids. The germline V gene encodes CDR1 ENHRY and CDR2 SYGVKD. Trimming pared 6 bases from V and 0 bases from J, leaving 10 bases between. CDR3 bases: TGTGCCATCAGAAGACAGTATAGCACAGATACGCAGTATTTT. It is translated as CAIRRQYSTDTQYF.

V is TRBV6-5 and J is TRBJ2-5, with no clear D. Germline values: CDR1 MNHEY, CDR2 SVGAGI. Trimming took 5 bases from V and 1 from J, leaving 8 bases between them. The CDR3 runs 13 residues. DNA for the CDR3: TGTGCCAGCAGTAAACAGATCCAAGAGACCCAGTACTTC. Its protein product is CASSKQIQETQYF.

V usage is TRBV6-5 and J usage is TRBJ1-2; D is possibly TRBD1 (5 bases). V lost 6 bases and J 3 bases, leaving 11 bases between the germline ends. Germline loops: CDR1 MNHEY, CDR2 SVGAGI. This CDR3 has 13 amino acids. CDR3 loop: CASSDSFYYGYTF. For the CDR3, the DNA is TGTGCCAGCAGCGACAGCTTCTACTATGGCTACACCTTC.

This rearrangement joins TRBV28 to TRBJ1-5, with 10 bases lining up with TRBD1. V trimming: 4 bases; J trimming: 4 bases; junction bases outside the gene matches: 1. This CDR3 comprises 14 residues. CDR1 and CDR2 (germline): MDHEN, SYDVKM. CDR3 protein: CASSSGQGNQPQHF. CDR3 nucleotides: TGTGCCAGCAGTTCGGGACAGGGGAATCAGCCCCAGCATTTT.

The chain carries TRBV10-2 and TRBJ2-7; 7 bases line up with TRBD2. The CDR3 sequence is 12 residues long. Trimming removed 2 bases from V and 6 bases from J; junction bases left unmatched: 1. From germline, CDR1 is WSHSY and CDR2 SAAADI. CDR3 bases: TGCGCCAGCAGTGAGACGGGGGGCGAGCAGTACGTC. The encoded protein is CASSETGGEQYV.

The chain has TRBV4-1 and TRBJ2-1; 7 bases align to TRBD2. V dropped 1 base and J dropped 0; count of bases not matched to a gene: 15. Germline lookup yields CDR1 MGHRA and CDR2 YSYEKL. The CDR3 loop spans 20 amino acids. CDR3 DNA: TGCGCCAGCAGCCAAGTACTAGCGCTAAACCTCTTCAGCTCCTACAATGAGCAGTTCTTC. Its protein product is CASSQVLALNLFSSYNEQFF.

The J gene is TRBJ1-6, the V gene TRBV5-1; D is uncertain. V was pared by 4 bases and J by 0 bases, with 14 bases between. Germline loops: CDR1 SGHRS, CDR2 YFSETQ. CDR3 length: 17 amino acids. The CDR3 DNA follows: TGCGCCAGCAGCCCCGGCGGACCCAGCTCCTATAATTCACCCCTCCACTTT. It codes for CASSPGGPSSYNSPLHF.

The chain carries TRBV30 and TRBJ2-3; no clear D. Trimming stripped 5 bases from V and 2 bases from J, with 5 bases between. This CDR3 has 11 amino acids. The germline V gene has CDR1 GTSNPN and CDR2 SVGIG (reference sequence). The CDR3 nucleotides read TGTGCCTGGGGGTCCACAGATACGCAGTATTTT. Amino acids: CAWGSTDTQYF.